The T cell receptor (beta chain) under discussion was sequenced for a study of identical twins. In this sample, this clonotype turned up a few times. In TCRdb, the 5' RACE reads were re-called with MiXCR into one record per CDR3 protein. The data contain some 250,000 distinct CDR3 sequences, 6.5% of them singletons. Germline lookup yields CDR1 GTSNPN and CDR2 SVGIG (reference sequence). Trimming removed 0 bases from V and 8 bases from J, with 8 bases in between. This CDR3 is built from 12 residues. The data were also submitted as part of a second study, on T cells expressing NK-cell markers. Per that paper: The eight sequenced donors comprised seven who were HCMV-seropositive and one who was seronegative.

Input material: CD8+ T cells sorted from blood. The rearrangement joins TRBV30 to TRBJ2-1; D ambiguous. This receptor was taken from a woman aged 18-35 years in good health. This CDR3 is CAWSVKADEQFF. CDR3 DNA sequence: TGTGCCTGGAGTGTGAAGGCTGATGAGCAGTTCTTC.